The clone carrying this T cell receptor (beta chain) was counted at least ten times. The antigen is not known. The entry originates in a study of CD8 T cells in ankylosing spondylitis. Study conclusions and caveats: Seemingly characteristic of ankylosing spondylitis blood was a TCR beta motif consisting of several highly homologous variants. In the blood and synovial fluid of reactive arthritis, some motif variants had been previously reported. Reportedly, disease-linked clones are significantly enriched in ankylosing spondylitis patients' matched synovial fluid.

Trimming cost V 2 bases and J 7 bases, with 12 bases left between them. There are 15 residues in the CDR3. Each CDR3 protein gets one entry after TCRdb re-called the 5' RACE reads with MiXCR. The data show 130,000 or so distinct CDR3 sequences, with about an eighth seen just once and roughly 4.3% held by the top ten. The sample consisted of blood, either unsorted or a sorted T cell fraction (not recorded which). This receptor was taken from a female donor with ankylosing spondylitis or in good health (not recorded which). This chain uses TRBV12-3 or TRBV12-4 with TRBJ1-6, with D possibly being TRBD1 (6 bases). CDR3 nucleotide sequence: TGTGCCAGCAGTTTACATGGGCAGGGGAATTCACCCCTCCACTTT. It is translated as CASSLHGQGNSPLHF.